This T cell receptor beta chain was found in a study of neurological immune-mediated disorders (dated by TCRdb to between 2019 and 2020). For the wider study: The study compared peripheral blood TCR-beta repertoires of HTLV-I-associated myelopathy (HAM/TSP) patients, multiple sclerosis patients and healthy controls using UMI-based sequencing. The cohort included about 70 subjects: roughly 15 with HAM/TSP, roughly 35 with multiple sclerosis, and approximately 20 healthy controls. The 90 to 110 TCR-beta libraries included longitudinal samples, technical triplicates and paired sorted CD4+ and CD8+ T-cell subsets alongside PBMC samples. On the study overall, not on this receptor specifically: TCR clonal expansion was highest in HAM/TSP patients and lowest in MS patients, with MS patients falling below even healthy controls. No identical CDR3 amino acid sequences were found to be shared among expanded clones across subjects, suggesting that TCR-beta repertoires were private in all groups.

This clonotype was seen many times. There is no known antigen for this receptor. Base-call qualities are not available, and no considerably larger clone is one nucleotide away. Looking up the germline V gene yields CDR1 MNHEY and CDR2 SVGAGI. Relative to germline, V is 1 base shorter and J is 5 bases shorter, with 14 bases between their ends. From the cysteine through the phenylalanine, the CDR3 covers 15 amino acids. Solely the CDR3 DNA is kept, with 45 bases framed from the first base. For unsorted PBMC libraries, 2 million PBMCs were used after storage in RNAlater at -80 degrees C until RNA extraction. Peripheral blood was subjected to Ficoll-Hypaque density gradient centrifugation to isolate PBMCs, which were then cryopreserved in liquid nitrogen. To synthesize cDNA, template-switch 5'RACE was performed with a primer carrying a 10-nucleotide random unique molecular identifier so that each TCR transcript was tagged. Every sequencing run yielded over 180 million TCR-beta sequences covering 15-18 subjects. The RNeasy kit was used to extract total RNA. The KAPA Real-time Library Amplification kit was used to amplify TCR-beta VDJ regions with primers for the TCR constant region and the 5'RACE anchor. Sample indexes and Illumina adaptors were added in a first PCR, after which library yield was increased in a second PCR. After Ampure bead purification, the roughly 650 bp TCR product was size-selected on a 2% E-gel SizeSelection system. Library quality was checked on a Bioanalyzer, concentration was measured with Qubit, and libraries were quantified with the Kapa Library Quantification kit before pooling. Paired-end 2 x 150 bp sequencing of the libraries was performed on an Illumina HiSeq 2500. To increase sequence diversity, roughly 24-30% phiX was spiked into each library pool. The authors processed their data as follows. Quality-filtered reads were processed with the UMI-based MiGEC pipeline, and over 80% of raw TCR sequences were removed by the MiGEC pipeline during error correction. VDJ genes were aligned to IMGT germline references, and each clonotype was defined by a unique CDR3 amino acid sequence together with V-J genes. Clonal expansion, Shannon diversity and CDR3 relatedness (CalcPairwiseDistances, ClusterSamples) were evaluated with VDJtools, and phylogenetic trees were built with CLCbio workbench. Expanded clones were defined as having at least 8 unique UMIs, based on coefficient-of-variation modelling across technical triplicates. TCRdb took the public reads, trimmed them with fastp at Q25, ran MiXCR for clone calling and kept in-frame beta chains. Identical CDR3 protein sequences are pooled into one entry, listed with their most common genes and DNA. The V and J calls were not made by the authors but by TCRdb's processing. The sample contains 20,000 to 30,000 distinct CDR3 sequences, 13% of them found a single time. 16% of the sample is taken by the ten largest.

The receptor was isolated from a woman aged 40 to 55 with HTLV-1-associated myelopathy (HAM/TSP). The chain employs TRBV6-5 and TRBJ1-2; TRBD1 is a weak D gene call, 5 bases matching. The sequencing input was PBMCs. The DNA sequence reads TGTGCCAGCAGTTACTACGCCGACAGAAGTTATGGCTACACCTTC. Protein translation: CASSYYADRSYGYTF.